Each of the 32 T cell receptor beta chains below was sequenced from the same sample in a study of cytomegalovirus exposure and HLA in healthy donors. It was with 60 Vbeta and 13 Jbeta primers that the PCR ran. Assay: immunoSEQ multiplex PCR; the TCRdb copy retains only in-frame clones and omits some. The sample consists of about 110,000 clones, roughly four fifths of them appearing once. The sample comprised PBMCs. The receptors were gathered from a woman aged 50 to 60 in good health and CMV-seropositive.

This rearrangement joins TRBV6-1 to TRBJ2-7, with 11 bases aligning to TRBD2. The junction had 4 bases not matched to a gene; V was cut back by 6 bases and J by 3 bases. From germline, CDR1 is MNHNS and CDR2 SASEGT. This CDR3 contains 14 residues. CDR3: CASSPGTSGYEQYF. CDR3 sequence (DNA): TGTGCCAGCAGCCCCGGGACTAGCGGCTACGAGCAGTACTTC.

V usage is TRBV19 and J usage is TRBJ1-5; D may be TRBD1 (6 bases). Germline V lookup: CDR1 LNHDA, CDR2 SQIVND (reference sequence). Trimming took 7 bases from V and 4 from J, leaving 23 bases between them. The CDR3 extends over 17 amino acids. The CDR3 DNA reads as TGTGCCAGTACTACACAGGGATTGGGGGGGTCGAATCAGCCCCAGCATTTT. It yields the protein CASTTQGLGGSNQPQHF. Filled out from reference TRBV19 and TRBJ1-5, the complete variable domain reads DGGITQSPKYLFRKEGQNVTLSCEQNLNHDAMYWYRQDPGQGLRLIYYSQIVNDFQKGDIAEGYSVSREKKESFPLTVTSAQKNPTAFYLCASTTQGLGGSNQPQHFGDGTRLSIL.

About this clone itself: A read error may produce the germline difference seen at one junction end. CDR3 nucleotides: TGTGCCTGGGTTTCTCTCTCTTGGACAGGGGGCGAATGGAGCCTCAACACTGAAGCTTCCTTT. This translates into CAWVSLSWTGGEWSLNTEASF. The rearrangement uses TRBV30 and TRBJ1-1; 11 bases line up with TRBD1. There are 21 residues in the CDR3. CDR1 is GTSNPN, CDR2 SVGIG, per germline (reference sequence).

The rearrangement links TRBV6-5 to TRBJ2-5; a possible D gene is TRBD1 (6 bases). The last part of the DNA fits TRBJ2-7 better; the J call may be wrong. Germline loops: CDR1 MNHEY, CDR2 SVGAGI. The CDR3 has 15 amino acids. The chain's CDR3 is CASSIQQGPLLEQYF. The CDR3 nucleotides are TGTGCCAGCAGTATACAACAGGGCCCCCTTCTCGAGCAGTACTTC.

The chain links TRBV28 to TRBJ2-5; no reliable D call. Germline values: CDR1 MDHEN, CDR2 SYDVKM. This CDR3 region has 13 residues. V lost 7 bases to trimming and J lost 11 bases, with 20 bases between them. The CDR3 DNA sequence: TGTGCCAGCACCCTGGCCCCTGAATTTGTGCAGTACTTC. It codes for CASTLAPEFVQYF.

The V and J genes are TRBV29-1 and TRBJ1-1; a possible D gene is TRBD1 (5 bases). With 0 bases removed from V and 10 bases from J, the gap between germline ends came to 9 bases. This CDR3 contains 11 residues. Germline assignment: CDR1 SQVTM and CDR2 ANQGSEA. The CDR3 spells CSVEEGAGAFF. In DNA form, the CDR3 reads TGCAGCGTTGAAGAAGGGGCCGGAGCTTTCTTT.

V is TRBV2 and J is TRBJ2-3; 8 positions agree with TRBD1. Germline CDR1 and CDR2: SNHLY and FYNNEI. J lost 3 bases, V lost 5 bases, and 7 bases had no gene match. The CDR3 has 15 amino acids. The CDR3 sequence: CASSPDRAATDTQYF. CDR3 DNA sequence: TGTGCCAGCAGTCCGGACAGGGCTGCTACAGATACGCAGTATTTT.

The rearrangement links TRBV7-9 to TRBJ1-3; D remains ambiguous. Germline V lookup: CDR1 SEHNR, CDR2 FQNEAQ (reference sequence). V dropped 1 base and J dropped 8 bases, with 12 bases sitting between them. The CDR3 covers 14 residues. This CDR3 is CASSLVSYVDTIYF. The CDR3 nucleotides read TGTGCCAGCAGCTTAGTGTCCTATGTAGACACCATATATTTT.

This clone was seen more than once but under ten times. This chain joins TRBV5-1 and TRBJ1-1; D unclear. This CDR3 comprises 15 residues. V lost 2 bases and J lost 1, with 12 bases in between. The V gene's germline CDR1 is SGHRS and CDR2 YFSETQ. The CDR3 coding sequence is TGCGCCAGCAGCTTTAGTTCGCTAGCGAACACTGAAGCTTTCTTT. Its translation: CASSFSSLANTEAFF.

The V call is TRBV5-1, the J call TRBJ1-1; possibly TRBD1 for D (6 bases). The germline V and J ends were trimmed by 4 bases and 11 bases, with 15 bases remaining between them. Germline V gives CDR1 SGHRS, CDR2 YFSETQ. The CDR3 runs 12 residues. The CDR3 DNA is TGCGCCAGCAGCATTGCAGGGGTTTCGGCTTTCTTT. Its protein is CASSIAGVSAFF. The variable domain in full, with the rest retrieved from reference TRBV5-1 and TRBJ1-1, is KAGVTQTPRYLIKTRGQQVTLSCSPISGHRSVSWYQQTPGQGLQFLFEYFSETQRNKGNFPGRFSGRQFSNSRSEMNVSTLELGDSALYLCASSIAGVSAFFGQGTRLTVV.

The chain joins TRBV5-1 to TRBJ2-3; 8 bases are shared with TRBD2. The CDR3 runs to 15 residues. CDR1 and CDR2 from the germline V gene are SGHRS and YFSETQ. Unmatched junction bases numbered 5, after V lost 5 bases and J lost 0 bases. The CDR3 nucleotides are TGCGCCAGCAGTTCCAGCGGGGGTAGCACAGATACGCAGTATTTT. It specifies CASSSSGGSTDTQYF.

This clone came up a few times. CDR3 in amino acids: CASSLGEAGELFF. In DNA form, the CDR3 reads TGCGCCAGCAGCTTGGGGGAGGCCGGGGAGCTGTTTTTT. The rearrangement uses TRBV5-1 and TRBJ2-2; D perhaps matches TRBD2 (6 bases). The length of the CDR3 is 13 residues. The V gene lost 0 bases and the J gene lost 6 bases, with 6 bases spanning the gap. From germline, CDR1 is SGHRS and CDR2 YFSETQ. Combining the CDR3 with reference TRBV5-1 and TRBJ2-2 gives the whole variable domain KAGVTQTPRYLIKTRGQQVTLSCSPISGHRSVSWYQQTPGQGLQFLFEYFSETQRNKGNFPGRFSGRQFSNSRSEMNVSTLELGDSALYLCASSLGEAGELFFGEGSRLTVL.

This rearrangement joins TRBV2 to TRBJ1-2; D is possibly TRBD1 (5 bases). There are 13 residues in the CDR3. CDR1 and CDR2 (germline): SNHLY, FYNNEI. Trimming shortened V by 4 bases and J by 6 bases, and 12 bases separated the two germline ends. This CDR3 reads CASSAGWGDGYTF. The CDR3 DNA follows: TGTGCCAGCAGTGCCGGCTGGGGGGATGGCTACACCTTC.

The V and J genes are TRBV27 and TRBJ2-5; 8 bases line up with TRBD2. This CDR3 comprises 14 residues. In germline, CDR1 is MNHEY, CDR2 SMNVEV (reference sequence). Unmatched junction bases numbered 8, after V lost 6 bases and J lost 5 bases. Written as DNA, the CDR3 is TGTGCCAGCAGGGCGTTAGGCGGGAGGGAGACCCAGTACTTC. Its translation: CASRALGGRETQYF.

This clone was counted only a few times. This chain uses TRBV4-2 with TRBJ2-7, with D unresolved. Trimming took off 0 bases at V and 2 bases at J, with 8 bases between the two ends. The CDR3 is 14 amino acids. Germline assignment: CDR1 LGHNA and CDR2 YNFKEQ. The CDR3 loop reads CASSQDLLAYEQYF. The CDR3 DNA follows: TGTGCCAGCAGCCAAGATCTTCTAGCCTACGAGCAGTACTTC.

The chain links TRBV28 to TRBJ2-7, with 9 bases matching TRBD2. Looked up from germline, CDR1 is MDHEN and CDR2 is SYDVKM. Trimming took 6 bases from V and 0 from J; bases not matched to a gene: 6. This CDR3 is built from 15 residues. CDR3 sequence (DNA): TGTGCCAGCAGCTCGGCTAGCGGGGACTCCTACGAGCAGTACTTC. Its translation is CASSSASGDSYEQYF.

The J gene is TRBJ1-2, the V gene TRBV7-9; TRBD1 matches 9 bases. Germline V gene sequence: CDR1 SEHNR, CDR2 FQNEAQ (reference sequence). The CDR3 is made up of 18 amino acids. With 5 bases clipped from V and 5 bases from J, the junction kept 18 bases outside the gene matches. The CDR3 nucleotides read TGTGCCAGCAGCGGAGCTGGGACAGGGCAGGGGGGTTTTTATGGCTACACCTTC. The encoded protein is CASSGAGTGQGGFYGYTF.

The chain couples TRBV19 to TRBJ1-5, with D possibly TRBD1 on 6 matching bases. With 7 bases removed from V and 4 bases from J, the gap between germline ends came to 17 bases. The CDR3 loop spans 15 amino acids. From germline, CDR1 is LNHDA and CDR2 SQIVND (reference sequence). CDR3 sequence: CASTLGGRGNQPQHF. The CDR3 DNA reads as TGTGCCAGTACCCTAGGGGGAAGGGGGAATCAGCCCCAGCATTTT.

The chain combines TRBV5-1 with TRBJ1-6, with D tentatively TRBD1 (5 bases). This CDR3 is 14 amino acids long. Trimming left V 1 base short and J 9 bases short, with 11 bases between. Germline V gives CDR1 SGHRS, CDR2 YFSETQ. For the CDR3, the DNA is TGCGCCAGCAGCTTGCAGGGAAATCTTTCACCCCTCCACTTT. Residues: CASSLQGNLSPLHF.

The V gene is TRBV27, the J gene TRBJ1-1; a possible D gene is TRBD1 (6 bases). The CDR3 is made up of 14 amino acids. Germline V CDR1 and CDR2: MNHEY, SMNVEV (reference sequence). Trimming cost V 1 base and J 4 bases, with 10 bases left between them. The chain's CDR3 is CASSLLGGATEAFF. CDR3 in DNA: TGTGCCAGCAGTTTATTGGGGGGGGCCACTGAAGCTTTCTTT.

Remarks on this clone: A read error may produce the germline difference seen at one junction end. The chain recombines TRBV7-9 with TRBJ2-5; the match to TRBD2 covers 7 bases. The J call may be in error: the DNA end matches TRBJ2-7 better. The CDR3 length is 15 residues. Germline V gene lookup returns CDR1 SEHNR and CDR2 FQNEAQ (reference sequence). The CDR3 DNA follows: TGTGCCAGCAGCGTAGCAGCGGGGCCCACTTACGAGCAGTACTTC. It yields the protein CASSVAAGPTYEQYF.

The chain carries TRBV7-2 and TRBJ2-7; D might be TRBD1 (5 bases). There are 14 residues in the CDR3. V lost 2 bases, J lost 4 bases, and 12 bases lay in between. Looked up from germline, CDR1 is SGHTA and CDR2 is FQGNSA. The CDR3 DNA is TGTGCCAGCAGCTTATTCGCAGGGCTGTACGAGCAGTACTTC. Amino acid sequence: CASSLFAGLYEQYF.

This rearrangement joins TRBV5-1 to TRBJ1-2, with TRBD1 matching over 9 bases. The CDR3 has 13 amino acids. The germline V gene encodes CDR1 SGHRS and CDR2 YFSETQ. Trimming at V came to 3 bases and at J to 8 bases, leaving 5 bases not matched to a gene. In nucleotides, the CDR3 is TGCGCCAGCAGCTCGGGACAGGGAAGCGGCTACACCTTC. The encoded protein is CASSSGQGSGYTF.

CDR3 coding DNA: TGTGCCAGCAGCTTAGGCAGGGCACCCGGTCAGCCCCAGCATTTT. It encodes CASSLGRAPGQPQHF. The rearrangement uses TRBV7-9 and TRBJ1-5, with a possible D match to TRBD1 (5 bases). This CDR3 comprises 15 residues. V lost 1 base and J 6 bases, leaving 13 bases between the germline ends. The germline V gene encodes CDR1 SEHNR and CDR2 FQNEAQ (reference sequence).

The V and J genes are TRBV7-2 and TRBJ2-7, with 13 bases that match TRBD2. The V segment lost 5 bases and the J segment 5 bases; nucleotides outside the gene matches: 9. The CDR3 is 16 residues long. Germline CDR1 and CDR2: SGHTA and FQGNSA. CDR3 amino acids: CASSPTTSGGPNEQYF. CDR3 DNA sequence: TGTGCCAGCAGCCCTACGACTAGCGGGGGGCCCAACGAGCAGTACTTC.

The chain uses TRBV25-1 and TRBJ2-1; the match to TRBD2 covers 9 bases. V was clipped by 6 bases and J by 2 bases; unmatched bases: 5. Germline-derived CDR1 and CDR2 are MGHDK and SYGVNS. CDR3 length equals 15 residues. CDR3 DNA sequence: TGTGCCAGCAGGCGGGAGGGGGGAGCCTACAATGAGCAGTTCTTC. The encoded protein is CASRREGGAYNEQFF.

This clone was seen only a few times. The rearrangement links TRBV6-5 to TRBJ2-2; D is uncertain. V was clipped by 6 bases and J by 3 bases, with 8 bases between them. Looked up from germline, CDR1 is MNHEY and CDR2 is SVGAGI. This CDR3 has 13 amino acids. The CDR3 spells CASRTQYTGELFF. The CDR3 coding sequence is TGTGCCAGCAGGACACAGTACACCGGGGAGCTGTTTTTT.

The chain employs TRBV28 and TRBJ2-1; 8 bases align to TRBD1. The V gene end was trimmed by 6 bases and the J gene end by 9 bases; junction bases not matched to a gene: 13. This CDR3 has 15 residues. Per germline, CDR1 MDHEN and CDR2 SYDVKM. CDR3 amino acids: CASRVTGTGGFEQFF. The CDR3 nucleotides read TGTGCCAGCAGGGTTACCGGGACAGGTGGATTTGAGCAGTTCTTC.

The rearrangement joins TRBV7-3 to TRBJ1-2; perhaps TRBD1 as D (5 bases). CDR3 length: 14 residues. V lost 5 bases and J 2 bases, leaving 12 bases between the germline ends. Germline lookup yields CDR1 SGHTA and CDR2 FQGTGA. As DNA, the CDR3 is TGTGCCAGCAGCCCTCAGACAGAGAACTATGGCTACACCTTC. Amino acid sequence: CASSPQTENYGYTF.

This clone was counted a few times. V usage is TRBV5-5 and J usage is TRBJ1-4; the D gene is possibly TRBD1 (6 bases). This CDR3 has 13 amino acids. CDR1 and CDR2 (germline): SGHKS, YYEKEE (reference sequence). Between the trimmed V and J ends, which lost 10 bases and 8 bases, there was a span of 18 bases. CDR3 sequence (DNA): TGTGCCGGGAGCAAACAGGGAAACGAAAAACTGTTTTTT. Encoded protein: CAGSKQGNEKLFF.

The chain is built from TRBV19 and TRBJ2-6; no reliable D call. V was pared by 4 bases and J by 2 bases, with 9 bases between. CDR3 length: 15 amino acids. Germline V gives CDR1 LNHDA, CDR2 SQIVND (reference sequence). The CDR3 is CASSSYIPGANVLTF. In nucleotides, the CDR3 is TGTGCCAGTAGTAGTTACATACCTGGGGCCAACGTCCTGACTTTC.

This clone was detected only once. The CDR3 nucleotides are TGTGCCAGCAGCGTACAGGCCATGAACACTGAAGCTTTCTTT. This translates into CASSVQAMNTEAFF. The chain joins TRBV9 to TRBJ1-1; D is ambiguous. Per the germline V gene, CDR1 is SGDLS and CDR2 is YYNGEE. With 1 base removed from V and 0 bases from J, the gap between germline ends came to 7 bases. The CDR3 contains 14 residues.